The subject of this entry is one T cell receptor (beta chain). Its antigen remains unknown. The data were obtained in a study of T cell repertoires in cytomegalovirus infection. TCRdb itself ran the reads through MiXCR, one entry per CDR3 protein. The data hold tens of thousands of distinct CDR3 sequences, with about 20% observed a single time. Overall study findings and caveats: CMV-specific TCR beta clonotypes restricted by HLA-C were the ones dominating the ex vivo response.

V gave up 0 bases and J gave up 13 bases, with 10 bases separating them. This CDR3 region has 13 residues. Per the germline V gene, CDR1 is SGHTA and CDR2 is FQGTGA. This sequence originates from a human donor in good health (CMV status not recorded). Some clones in this sample may be carry-over from other donors' samples. The sample consisted of CD8+ T cells from cultured PBMCs, taken from culture after CMV antigen stimulation. The rearrangement joins TRBV7-3 to TRBJ1-6; D not certain. The DNA for the CDR3 is TGTGCCAGCAGCTTAACAGCAGGCAAGCCCCTCCACTTT. Protein: CASSLTAGKPLHF.